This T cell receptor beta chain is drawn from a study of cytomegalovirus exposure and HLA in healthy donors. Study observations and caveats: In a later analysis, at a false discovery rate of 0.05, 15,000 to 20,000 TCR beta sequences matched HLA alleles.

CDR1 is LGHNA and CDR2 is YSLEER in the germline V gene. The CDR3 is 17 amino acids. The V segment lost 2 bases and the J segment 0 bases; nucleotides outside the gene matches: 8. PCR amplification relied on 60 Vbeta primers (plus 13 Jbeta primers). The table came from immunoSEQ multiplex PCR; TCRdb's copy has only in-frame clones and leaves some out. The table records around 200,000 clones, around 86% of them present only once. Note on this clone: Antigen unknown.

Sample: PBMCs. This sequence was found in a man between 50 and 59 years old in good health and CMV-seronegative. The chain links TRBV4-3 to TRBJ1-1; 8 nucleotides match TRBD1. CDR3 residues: CASSQLGPDRVNTEAFF. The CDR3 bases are TGCGCCAGCAGCCAATTGGGCCCGGACAGGGTGAACACTGAAGCTTTCTTT.